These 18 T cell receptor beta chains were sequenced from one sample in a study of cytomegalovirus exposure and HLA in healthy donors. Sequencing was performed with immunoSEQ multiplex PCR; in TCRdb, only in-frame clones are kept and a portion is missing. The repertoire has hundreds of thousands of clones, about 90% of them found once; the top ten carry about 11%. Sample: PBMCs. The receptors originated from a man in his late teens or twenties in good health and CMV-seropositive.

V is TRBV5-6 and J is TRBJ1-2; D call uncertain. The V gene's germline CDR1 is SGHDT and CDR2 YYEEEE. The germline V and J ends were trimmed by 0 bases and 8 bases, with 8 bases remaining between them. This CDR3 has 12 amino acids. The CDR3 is CASSLGIGGYTF. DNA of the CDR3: TGTGCCAGCAGCTTGGGCATTGGGGGCTACACCTTC.

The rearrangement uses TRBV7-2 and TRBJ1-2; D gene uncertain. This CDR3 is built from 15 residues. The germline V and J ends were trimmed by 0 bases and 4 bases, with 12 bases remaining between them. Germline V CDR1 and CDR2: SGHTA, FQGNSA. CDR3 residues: CASSLAGVPSYGYTF. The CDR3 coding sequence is TGTGCCAGCAGCTTAGCCGGCGTCCCGTCCTATGGCTACACCTTC.

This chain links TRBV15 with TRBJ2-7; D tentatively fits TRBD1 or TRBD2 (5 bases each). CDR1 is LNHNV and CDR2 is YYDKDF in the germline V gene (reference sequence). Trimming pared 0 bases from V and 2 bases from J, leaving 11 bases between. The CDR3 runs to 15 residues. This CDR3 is CATSRDWQGPYEQYF. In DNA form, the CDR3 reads TGTGCCACCAGCAGAGATTGGCAGGGACCCTACGAGCAGTACTTC.

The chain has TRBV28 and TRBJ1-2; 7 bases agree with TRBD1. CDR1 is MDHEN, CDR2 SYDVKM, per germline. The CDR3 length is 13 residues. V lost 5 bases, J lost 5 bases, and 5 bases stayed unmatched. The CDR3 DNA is TGTGCCAGCAGTCCAGGGGGTGGGTATGGCTACACCTTC. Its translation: CASSPGGGYGYTF.

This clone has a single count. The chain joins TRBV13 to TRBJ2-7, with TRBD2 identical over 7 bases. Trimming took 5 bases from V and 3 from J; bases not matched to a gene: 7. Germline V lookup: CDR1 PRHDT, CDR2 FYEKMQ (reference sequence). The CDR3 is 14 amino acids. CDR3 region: CASSPGAGSYEQYF. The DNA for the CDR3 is TGTGCCAGCAGCCCCGGAGCGGGGAGCTACGAGCAGTACTTC.

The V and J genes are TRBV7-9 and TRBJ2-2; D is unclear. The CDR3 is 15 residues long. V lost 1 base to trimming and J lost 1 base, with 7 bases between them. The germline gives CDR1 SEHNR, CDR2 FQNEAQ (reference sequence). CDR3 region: CASSLGSLNTGELFF. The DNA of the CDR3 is TGTGCCAGCAGCTTAGGTTCCCTGAACACCGGGGAGCTGTTTTTT.

In DNA, the CDR3 is TGTGCCTGGAGCGAAAGACTCCCGGGTGGCTACACCTTC. Protein: CAWSERLPGGYTF. The chain has TRBV30 and TRBJ1-2; D unresolved. Germline V gene sequence: CDR1 GTSNPN, CDR2 SVGIG (reference sequence). Deletions cut 3 bases from V and 7 bases from J, with 15 bases between. The CDR3 is 13 residues long.

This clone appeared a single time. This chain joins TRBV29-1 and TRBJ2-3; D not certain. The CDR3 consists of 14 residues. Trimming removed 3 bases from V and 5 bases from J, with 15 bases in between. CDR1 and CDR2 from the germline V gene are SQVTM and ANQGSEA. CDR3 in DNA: TGCAGCGTTGAGGGCCTCGGCCCGAGAGATACGCAGTATTTT. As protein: CSVEGLGPRDTQYF.

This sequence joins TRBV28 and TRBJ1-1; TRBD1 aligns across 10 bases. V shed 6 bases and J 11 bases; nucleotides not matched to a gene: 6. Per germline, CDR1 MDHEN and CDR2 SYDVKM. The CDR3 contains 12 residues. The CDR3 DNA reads TGTGCCAGCAGGCCGGGACAGGGGTACGCTTTCTTT. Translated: CASRPGQGYAFF.

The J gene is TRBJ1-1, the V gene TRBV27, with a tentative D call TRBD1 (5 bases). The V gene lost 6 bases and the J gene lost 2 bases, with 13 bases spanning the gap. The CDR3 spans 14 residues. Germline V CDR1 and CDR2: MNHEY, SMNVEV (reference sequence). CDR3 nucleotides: TGTGCCAGCAGGCTCCTCCAGGGAAACACTGAAGCTTTCTTT. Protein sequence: CASRLLQGNTEAFF.

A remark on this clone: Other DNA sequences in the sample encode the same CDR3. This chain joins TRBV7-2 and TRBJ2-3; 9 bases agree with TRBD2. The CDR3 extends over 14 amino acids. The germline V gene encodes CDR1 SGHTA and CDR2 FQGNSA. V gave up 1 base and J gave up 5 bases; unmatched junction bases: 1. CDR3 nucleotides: TGTGCCAGCAGCTTAGGCGGGAGGGTAGATACGCAGTATTTT. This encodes CASSLGGRVDTQYF.

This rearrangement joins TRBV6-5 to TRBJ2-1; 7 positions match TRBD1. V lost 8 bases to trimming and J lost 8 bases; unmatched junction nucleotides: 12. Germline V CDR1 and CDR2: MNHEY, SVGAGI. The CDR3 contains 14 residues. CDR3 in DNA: TGTGCCAGCCCCCTGAGACAGGGAATTTATGAGCAGTTCTTC. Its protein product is CASPLRQGIYEQFF.

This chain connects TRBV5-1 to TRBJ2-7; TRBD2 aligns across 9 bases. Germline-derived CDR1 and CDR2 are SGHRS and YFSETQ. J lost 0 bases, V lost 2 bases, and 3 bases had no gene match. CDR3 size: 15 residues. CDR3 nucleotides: TGCGCCAGCAGCTTCTTAGCGGGAGACTCCTACGAGCAGTACTTC. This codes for CASSFLAGDSYEQYF.

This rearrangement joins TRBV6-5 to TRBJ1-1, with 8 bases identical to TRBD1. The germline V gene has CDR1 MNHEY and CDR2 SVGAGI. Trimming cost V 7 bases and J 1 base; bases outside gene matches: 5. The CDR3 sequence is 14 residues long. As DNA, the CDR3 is TGTGCCAGCAAGATACAGGGGGAGAACACTGAAGCTTTCTTT. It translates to CASKIQGENTEAFF.

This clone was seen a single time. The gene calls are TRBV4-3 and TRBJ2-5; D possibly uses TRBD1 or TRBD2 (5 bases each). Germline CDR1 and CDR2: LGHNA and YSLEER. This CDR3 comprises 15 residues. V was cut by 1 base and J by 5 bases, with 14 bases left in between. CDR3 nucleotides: TGCGCCAGCAGCCAAGGGGGGACCGTGGGGGAGACCCAGTACTTC. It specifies CASSQGGTVGETQYF.

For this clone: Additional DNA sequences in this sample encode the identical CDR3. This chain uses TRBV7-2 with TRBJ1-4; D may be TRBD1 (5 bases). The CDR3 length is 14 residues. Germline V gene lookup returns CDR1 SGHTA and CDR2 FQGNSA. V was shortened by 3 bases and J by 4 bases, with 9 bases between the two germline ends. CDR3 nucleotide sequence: TGTGCCAGCAGCTTCGGGGGGATTAATGAAAAACTGTTTTTT. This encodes CASSFGGINEKLFF.

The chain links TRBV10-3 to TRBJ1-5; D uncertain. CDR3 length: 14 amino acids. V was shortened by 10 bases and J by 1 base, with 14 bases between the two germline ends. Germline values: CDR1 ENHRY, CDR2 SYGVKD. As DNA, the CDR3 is TGTGCCAGCAGGACCCCTGGGAGCAATCAGCCCCAGCATTTT. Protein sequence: CASRTPGSNQPQHF.

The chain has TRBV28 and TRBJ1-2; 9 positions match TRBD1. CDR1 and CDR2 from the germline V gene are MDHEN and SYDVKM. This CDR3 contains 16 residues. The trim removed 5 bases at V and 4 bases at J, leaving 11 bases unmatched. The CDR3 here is CASSSPGQGWGYGYTF. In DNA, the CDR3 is TGTGCCAGCAGTAGTCCGGGACAGGGATGGGGCTATGGCTACACCTTC.